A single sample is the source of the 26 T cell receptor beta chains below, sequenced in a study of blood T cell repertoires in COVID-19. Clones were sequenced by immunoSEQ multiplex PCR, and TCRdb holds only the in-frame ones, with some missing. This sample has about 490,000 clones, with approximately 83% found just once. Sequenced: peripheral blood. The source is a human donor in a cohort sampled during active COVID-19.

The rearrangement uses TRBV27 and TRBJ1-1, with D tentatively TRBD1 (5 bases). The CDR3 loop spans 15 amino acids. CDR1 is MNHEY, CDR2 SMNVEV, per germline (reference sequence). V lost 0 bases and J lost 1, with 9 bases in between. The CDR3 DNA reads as TGTGCCAGCAGTTTATCGGGGCGATGGAACACTGAAGCTTTCTTT. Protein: CASSLSGRWNTEAFF.

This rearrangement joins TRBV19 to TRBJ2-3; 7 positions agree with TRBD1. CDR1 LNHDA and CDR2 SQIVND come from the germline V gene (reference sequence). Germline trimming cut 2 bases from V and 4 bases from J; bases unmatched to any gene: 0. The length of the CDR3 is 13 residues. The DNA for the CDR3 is TGTGCCAGTAGTATACAGGGGGCAGATACGCAGTATTTT. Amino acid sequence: CASSIQGADTQYF.

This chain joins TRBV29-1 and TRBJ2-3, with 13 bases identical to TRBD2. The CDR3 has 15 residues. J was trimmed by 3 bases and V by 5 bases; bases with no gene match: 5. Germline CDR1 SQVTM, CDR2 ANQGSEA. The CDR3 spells CSVYGLAGVTDTQYF. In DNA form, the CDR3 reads TGCAGCGTTTACGGACTAGCGGGAGTTACAGATACGCAGTATTTT.

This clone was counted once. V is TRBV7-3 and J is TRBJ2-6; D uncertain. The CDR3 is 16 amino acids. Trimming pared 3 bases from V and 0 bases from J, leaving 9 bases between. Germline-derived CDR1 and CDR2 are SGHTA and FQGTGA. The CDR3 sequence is CASSLISGSGANVLTF. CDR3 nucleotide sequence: TGTGCCAGCAGCTTGATCTCGGGCTCTGGGGCCAACGTCCTGACTTTC.

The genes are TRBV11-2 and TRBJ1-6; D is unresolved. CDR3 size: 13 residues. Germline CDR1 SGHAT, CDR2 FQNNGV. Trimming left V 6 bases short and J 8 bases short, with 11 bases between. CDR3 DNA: TGTGCCAGCAGGGGCGATGGTGATTCACCCCTCCACTTT. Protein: CASRGDGDSPLHF.

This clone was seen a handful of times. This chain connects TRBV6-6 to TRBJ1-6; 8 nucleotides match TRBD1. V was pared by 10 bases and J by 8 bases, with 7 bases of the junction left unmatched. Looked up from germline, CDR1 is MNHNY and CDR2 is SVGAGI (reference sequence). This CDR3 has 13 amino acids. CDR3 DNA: TGTGCCACCTTGGACAGGGTCGATTCACCCCTCCACTTT. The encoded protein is CATLDRVDSPLHF.

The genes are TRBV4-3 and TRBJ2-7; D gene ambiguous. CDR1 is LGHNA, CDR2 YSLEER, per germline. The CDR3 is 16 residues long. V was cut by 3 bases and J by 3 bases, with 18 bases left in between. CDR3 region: CASSHVPGSNLYEQYF. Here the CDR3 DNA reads TGCGCCAGCAGCCACGTTCCAGGATCCAACCTCTACGAGCAGTACTTC.

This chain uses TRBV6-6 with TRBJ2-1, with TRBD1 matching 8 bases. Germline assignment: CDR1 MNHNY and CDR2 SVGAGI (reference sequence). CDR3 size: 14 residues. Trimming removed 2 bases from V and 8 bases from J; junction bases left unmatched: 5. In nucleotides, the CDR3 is TGTGCCAGCAGTTACGGGCAGGGGGCGGATGAGCAGTTCTTC. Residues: CASSYGQGADEQFF.

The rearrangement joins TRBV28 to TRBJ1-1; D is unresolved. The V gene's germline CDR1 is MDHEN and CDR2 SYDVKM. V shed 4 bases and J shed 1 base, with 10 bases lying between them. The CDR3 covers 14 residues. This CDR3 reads CASSSGDPNTEAFF. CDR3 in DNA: TGTGCCAGCAGTTCCGGGGATCCGAACACTGAAGCTTTCTTT.

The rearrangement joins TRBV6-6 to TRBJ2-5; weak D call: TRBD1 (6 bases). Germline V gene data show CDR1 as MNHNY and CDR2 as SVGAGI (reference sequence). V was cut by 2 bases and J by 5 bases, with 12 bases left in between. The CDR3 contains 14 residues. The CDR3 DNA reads TGTGCCAGCAGTTACAGGGGCCAGGGGGAGACCCAGTACTTC. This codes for CASSYRGQGETQYF.

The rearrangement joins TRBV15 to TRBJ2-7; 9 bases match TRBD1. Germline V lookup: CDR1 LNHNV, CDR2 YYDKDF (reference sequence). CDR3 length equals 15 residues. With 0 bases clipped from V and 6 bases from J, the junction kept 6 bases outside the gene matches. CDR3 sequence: CATSRDRTGEGEQYF. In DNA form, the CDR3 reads TGTGCCACCAGCAGAGATAGGACAGGGGAAGGCGAGCAGTACTTC.

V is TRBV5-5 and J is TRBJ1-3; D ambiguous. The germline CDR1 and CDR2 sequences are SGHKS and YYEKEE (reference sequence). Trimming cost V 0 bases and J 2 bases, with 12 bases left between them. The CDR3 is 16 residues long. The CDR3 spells CASSLERGRAGNTIYF. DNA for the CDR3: TGTGCCAGCAGCTTGGAACGTGGCCGGGCTGGAAACACCATATATTTT.

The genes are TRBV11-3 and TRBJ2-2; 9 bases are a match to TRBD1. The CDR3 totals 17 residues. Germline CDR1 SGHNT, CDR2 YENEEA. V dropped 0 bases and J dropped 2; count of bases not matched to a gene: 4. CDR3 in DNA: TGTGCCAGCAGCTTAGACCGACAGGGGGTCAACACCGGGGAGCTGTTTTTT. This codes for CASSLDRQGVNTGELFF.

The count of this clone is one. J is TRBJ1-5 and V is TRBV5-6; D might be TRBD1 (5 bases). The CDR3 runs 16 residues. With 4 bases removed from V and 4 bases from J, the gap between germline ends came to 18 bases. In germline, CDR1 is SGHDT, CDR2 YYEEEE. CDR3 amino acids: CASSLAAGRENQPQHF. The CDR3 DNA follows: TGTGCCAGCAGCCTGGCGGCAGGGAGGGAGAATCAGCCCCAGCATTTT.

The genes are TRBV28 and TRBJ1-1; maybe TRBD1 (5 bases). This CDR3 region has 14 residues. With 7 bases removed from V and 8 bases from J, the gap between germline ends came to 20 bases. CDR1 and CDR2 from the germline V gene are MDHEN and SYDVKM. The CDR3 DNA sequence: TGTGCCAGCATAGCAGGGAAACACAATTCCGAAGCTTTCTTT. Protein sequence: CASIAGKHNSEAFF.

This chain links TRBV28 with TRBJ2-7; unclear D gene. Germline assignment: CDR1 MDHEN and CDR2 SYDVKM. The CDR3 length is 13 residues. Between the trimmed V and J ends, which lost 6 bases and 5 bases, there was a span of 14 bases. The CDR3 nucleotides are TGTGCCAGCAGCGGTCCCTCTGTGGACGAGCAGTACTTC. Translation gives CASSGPSVDEQYF.

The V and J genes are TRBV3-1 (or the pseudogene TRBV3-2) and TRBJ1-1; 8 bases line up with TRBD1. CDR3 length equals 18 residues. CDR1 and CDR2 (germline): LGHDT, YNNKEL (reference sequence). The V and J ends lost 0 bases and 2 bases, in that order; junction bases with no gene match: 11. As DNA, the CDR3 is TGTGCCAGCAGCCAAGACAGGGGGCACGTCGGGAGAAACACTGAAGCTTTCTTT. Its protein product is CASSQDRGHVGRNTEAFF.

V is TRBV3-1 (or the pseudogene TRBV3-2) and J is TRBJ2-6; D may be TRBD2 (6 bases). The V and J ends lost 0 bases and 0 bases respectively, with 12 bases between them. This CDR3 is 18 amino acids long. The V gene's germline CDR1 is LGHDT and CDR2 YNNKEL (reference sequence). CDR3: CASSQDRDWSSGANVLTF. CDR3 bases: TGTGCCAGCAGCCAAGACAGGGACTGGTCCTCTGGGGCCAACGTCCTGACTTTC.

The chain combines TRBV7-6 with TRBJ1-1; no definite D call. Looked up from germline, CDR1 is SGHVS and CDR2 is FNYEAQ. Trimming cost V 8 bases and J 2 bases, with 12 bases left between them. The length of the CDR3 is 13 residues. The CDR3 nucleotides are TGTGCCAGCCATCCGCAGATCAACACTGAAGCTTTCTTT. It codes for CASHPQINTEAFF.

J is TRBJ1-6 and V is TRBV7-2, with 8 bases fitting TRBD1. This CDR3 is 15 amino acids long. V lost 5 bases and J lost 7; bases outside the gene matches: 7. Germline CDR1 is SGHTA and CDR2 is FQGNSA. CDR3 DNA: TGTGCCAGCAGCCCACAGGGGGTTCAGAATTCACCCCTCCACTTT. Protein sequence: CASSPQGVQNSPLHF. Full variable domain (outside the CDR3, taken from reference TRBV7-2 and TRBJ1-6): GAGVSQSPSNKVTEKGKDVELRCDPISGHTALYWYRQSLGQGLEFLIYFQGNSAPDKSGLPSDRFSAERTGGSVSTLTIQRTQQEDSAVYLCASSPQGVQNSPLHFGNGTRLTVT.

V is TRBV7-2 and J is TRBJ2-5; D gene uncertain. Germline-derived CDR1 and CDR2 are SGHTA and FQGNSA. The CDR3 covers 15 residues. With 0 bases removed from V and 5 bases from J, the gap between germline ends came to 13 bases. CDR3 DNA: TGTGCCAGCAGCTTAGCCCAAAACAGAAGGGAGACCCAGTACTTC. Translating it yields CASSLAQNRRETQYF.

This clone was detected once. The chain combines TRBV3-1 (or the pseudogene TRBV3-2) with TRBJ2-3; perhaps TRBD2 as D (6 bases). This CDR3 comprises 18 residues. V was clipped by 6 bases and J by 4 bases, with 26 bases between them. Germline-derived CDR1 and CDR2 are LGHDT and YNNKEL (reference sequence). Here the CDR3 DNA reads TGTGCCAGCAGTAAGTATGGGACTGCTCCTGGAATAGCAGATACGCAGTATTTT. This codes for CASSKYGTAPGIADTQYF.

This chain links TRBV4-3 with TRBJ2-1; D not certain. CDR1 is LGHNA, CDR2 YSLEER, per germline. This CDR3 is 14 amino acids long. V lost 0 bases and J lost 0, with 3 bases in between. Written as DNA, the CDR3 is TGCGCCAGCAGCCAAGAGAGCTCCTACAATGAGCAGTTCTTC. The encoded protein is CASSQESSYNEQFF.

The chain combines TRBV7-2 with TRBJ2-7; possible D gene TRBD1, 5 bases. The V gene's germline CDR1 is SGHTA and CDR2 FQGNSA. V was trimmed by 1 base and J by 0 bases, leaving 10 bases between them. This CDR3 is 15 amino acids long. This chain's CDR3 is CASSLDYRSSYEQYF. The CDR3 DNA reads TGTGCCAGCAGCTTAGATTACAGGAGCTCCTACGAGCAGTACTTC.

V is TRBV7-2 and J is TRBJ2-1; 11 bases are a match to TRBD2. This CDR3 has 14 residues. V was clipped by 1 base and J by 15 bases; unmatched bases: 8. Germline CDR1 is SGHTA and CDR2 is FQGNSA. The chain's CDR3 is CASSLGLAGSGPFF. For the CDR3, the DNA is TGTGCCAGCAGCTTAGGACTAGCGGGATCTGGGCCGTTCTTC.

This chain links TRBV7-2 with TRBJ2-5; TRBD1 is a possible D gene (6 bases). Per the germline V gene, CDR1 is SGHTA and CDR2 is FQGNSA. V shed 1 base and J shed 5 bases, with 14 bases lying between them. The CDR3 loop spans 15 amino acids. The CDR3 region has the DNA TGTGCCAGCAGCTTAGTATCAGGGGCCTTTGAGACCCAGTACTTC. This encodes CASSLVSGAFETQYF.